These T cell receptor beta chains were read from a single sample in a study of blood T cell repertoires in COVID-19. The repertoire was sequenced with immunoSEQ multiplex PCR; TCRdb's copy has only in-frame clones and lacks some. The sample yields roughly 76,000 clones, around 78% seen once. What was sequenced was peripheral blood. The receptors here all came from a human donor in a cohort sampled during active COVID-19. CDR3s include the opening cysteine and the closing phenylalanine or tryptophan. Each record gives: V gene, D gene, clone size, J gene, CDR3 DNA, CDR3 protein. D genes are given only for firm matches. The size field is filled for only some rows; it gives once, few, many or a size class.

V: TRBV24-1; D: .; size: .; J: TRBJ2-5; DNA: TGTGCCACCAGTGTTCCCGGCGGGGAGACCCAGTACTTC; CDR3: CATSVPGGETQYF
V: TRBV7-8; D: .; size: .; J: TRBJ2-1; DNA: TGTGCCAGCAGCTTAGACGGGACTCTCAATGAGCAGTTCTTC; CDR3: CASSLDGTLNEQFF
V: TRBV7-9; D: TRBD1; size: .; J: TRBJ1-2; DNA: TGTGCCAGCAGCTTAGGTCCCGGGGGACAGGGTTACACCTTC; CDR3: CASSLGPGGQGYTF
V: TRBV14; D: TRBD2; size: .; J: TRBJ2-7; DNA: TGTGCCAGCAGCGACGGACTAGCGGGACGCTACGAGCAGTACTTC; CDR3: CASSDGLAGRYEQYF
V: TRBV30; D: TRBD2; size: .; J: TRBJ2-1; DNA: TGTGCCTGGAACCCGGGGACTAGCGGGAGTAATTTGTTCTTC; CDR3: CAWNPGTSGSNLFF
V: TRBV5-1; D: TRBD1; size: .; J: TRBJ2-5; DNA: TGCGCCAGCAGCCCGCTCGGACAGGGCCAAGAGACCCAGTACTTC; CDR3: CASSPLGQGQETQYF
V: TRBV29-1; D: .; size: .; J: TRBJ1-1; DNA: TGCAGCGTCCCCGGTCCAGGGAACACTGAAGCTTTCTTT; CDR3: CSVPGPGNTEAFF
V: TRBV29-1; D: TRBD1; size: .; J: TRBJ2-3; DNA: TGCAGCGTTGAAGAGGGGACAGGGGGTCCAGATACGCAGTATTTT; CDR3: CSVEEGTGGPDTQYF
V: TRBV29-1; D: .; size: .; J: TRBJ1-4; DNA: TGCAGCGTCCTGGTGAGTTCGGATGAAAAACTGTTTTTT; CDR3: CSVLVSSDEKLFF
V: TRBV19; D: TRBD2; size: .; J: TRBJ2-1; DNA: TGTGCCAGTAGTATATTGGGCCGGACTAGCGGGGTCCTGAGCTCCTACAATGAGCAGTTCTTC; CDR3: CASSILGRTSGVLSSYNEQFF
V: TRBV6-5; D: .; size: .; J: TRBJ1-1; DNA: TGTGCCAGCAGCCCCGGACAGAGCCTGGTCACTGAAGCTTTCTTT; CDR3: CASSPGQSLVTEAFF
V: TRBV29-1; D: TRBD2; size: medium-sized; J: TRBJ2-7; DNA: TGCAGCGTTCAAGATAGCGGGAGCGGATACGAGCAGTACTTC; CDR3: CSVQDSGSGYEQYF
V: TRBV29-1; D: TRBD1; size: .; J: TRBJ1-1; DNA: TGCAGCGTTGAGGGACAGATGAACACTGAAGCTTTCTTT; CDR3: CSVEGQMNTEAFF
V: TRBV2; D: .; size: .; J: TRBJ2-7; DNA: TGTGCCAGCAATAGCGGAAACTCCTACGAGCAGTACTTC; CDR3: CASNSGNSYEQYF
V: TRBV29-1; D: .; size: .; J: TRBJ2-3; DNA: TGCAGCGGGGGGCGGGAAACAGATACGCAGTATTTT; CDR3: CSGGRETDTQYF
V: TRBV27; D: TRBD2; size: .; J: TRBJ2-1; DNA: TGTGCCAGCAGTTTAGGGACTAGCGGGGAGTACAATGAGCAGTTCTTC; CDR3: CASSLGTSGEYNEQFF
V: TRBV28; D: TRBD2; size: once; J: TRBJ2-3; DNA: TGTGCCAGCAGTGAACGACTAGCGGGATTCACAGATACGCAGTATTTT; CDR3: CASSERLAGFTDTQYF
V: TRBV6-6; D: TRBD1; size: .; J: TRBJ1-6; DNA: TGTGCCACTACTACAGGGGGCTCCTATAATTCACCCCTCCACTTT; CDR3: CATTTGGSYNSPLHF
V: TRBV2; D: TRBD1; size: few; J: TRBJ1-6; DNA: TGTGCCAGCAGCGGTGGACAGGCCAATAATTCACCCCTCCACTTT; CDR3: CASSGGQANNSPLHF
V: TRBV24-1; D: TRBD2; size: .; J: TRBJ2-1; DNA: TGTGCCACCAGTGACTCGACTAGCGGGCTGAACAATGAGCAGTTCTTC; CDR3: CATSDSTSGLNNEQFF
V: TRBV11-2; D: .; size: .; J: TRBJ2-7; DNA: TGTGCCAGCAGCTTAGGGACCTTGGGGGGAACGGAGGAGCAGTACTTC; CDR3: CASSLGTLGGTEEQYF
V: TRBV6-5; D: .; size: few; J: TRBJ2-7; DNA: TGTGCCAGCAGTCGAGCGGGCGGGACCTACGAGCAGTACTTC; CDR3: CASSRAGGTYEQYF
V: TRBV7-9; D: .; size: .; J: TRBJ2-5; DNA: TGTGCCAGCAGCTTAGCTAGCGGCCAAGAGACCCAGTACTTC; CDR3: CASSLASGQETQYF
V: TRBV18; D: .; size: .; J: TRBJ2-3; DNA: TGTGCCAGCTCACCAATACACCCAGATACGCAGTATTTT; CDR3: CASSPIHPDTQYF
V: TRBV27; D: TRBD1; size: few; J: TRBJ2-1; DNA: TGTGCCAGCAGTTTATCGGTCGGACAGGGCTGGGATGAGCAGTTCTTC; CDR3: CASSLSVGQGWDEQFF
V: TRBV4-3; D: TRBD2; size: .; J: TRBJ2-1; DNA: TGCGCCAGCAGCCAAGCCAGCGGGAGGATTTACAATGAGCAGTTCTTC; CDR3: CASSQASGRIYNEQFF
V: TRBV5-5; D: .; size: .; J: TRBJ1-1; DNA: TGTGCCAGCAGCTTTGGGCAGGGGATAAGTACTGAAGCTTTCTTT; CDR3: CASSFGQGISTEAFF
V: TRBV5-1; D: .; size: once; J: TRBJ2-5; DNA: TGCGCCAGCAGCCCCGACCAAGAGACCCAGTACTTC; CDR3: CASSPDQETQYF
V: TRBV20-1; D: TRBD2; size: .; J: TRBJ2-4; DNA: TGCAGTGCTAGTACGCTAGCGGGAGCAGTACCCATTCAGTACTTC; CDR3: CSASTLAGAVPIQYF
V: TRBV6-8; D: TRBD2; size: .; J: TRBJ2-2; DNA: TGTGCCAGCAGTTACCCCCGAGGGACTAGCGGGACCATAACCGGGGAGCTGTTTTTT; CDR3: CASSYPRGTSGTITGELFF
V: TRBV5-1; D: .; size: .; J: TRBJ2-7; DNA: TGCGCCAGCAGCTTGGGGCGGGGTGTCTCCTACGAGCAGTACTTC; CDR3: CASSLGRGVSYEQYF
V: TRBV10-3; D: TRBD1; size: .; J: TRBJ2-7; DNA: TGTGCCATCAGTCCGCTAGGGGACAGGGGCGGCCTGGGCTCCTACGAGCAGTACTTC; CDR3: CAISPLGDRGGLGSYEQYF
V: TRBV2; D: .; size: .; J: TRBJ1-1; DNA: TGTGCCAGCAGTGATGATAGATCTGAAGCTTTCTTT; CDR3: CASSDDRSEAFF
V: TRBV25-1; D: TRBD2; size: once; J: TRBJ2-3; DNA: TGTGCCAGCAGTGAATATAGACAGCCCGGGGGGGATACGCAGTATTTT; CDR3: CASSEYRQPGGDTQYF
V: TRBV2; D: .; size: few; J: TRBJ1-1; DNA: TGTGCCAGCAGTGACAGGGTAAACACTGAAGCTTTCTTT; CDR3: CASSDRVNTEAFF
V: TRBV15; D: .; size: .; J: TRBJ1-5; DNA: TGTGCCACCAGCAGAGTCAGGGGAGAAGATAGCAATCAGCCCCAGCATTTT; CDR3: CATSRVRGEDSNQPQHF
V: TRBV5-5; D: .; size: .; J: TRBJ1-1; DNA: TGTGCCAGCAGCTCGTTTGGGGGGAGGACTGAAGCTTTCTTT; CDR3: CASSSFGGRTEAFF
V: TRBV5-4; D: TRBD2; size: .; J: TRBJ2-7; DNA: TGTGCCAGCAGCGAAAGACGTAGCGGGAGGGCGGGCGAGCAGTACTTC; CDR3: CASSERRSGRAGEQYF
V: TRBV6-4; D: TRBD1; size: once; J: TRBJ1-2; DNA: TGTGCCAGCAGTGACTCTCTCCCGGGACAGGATTTCTATGGCTACACCTTC; CDR3: CASSDSLPGQDFYGYTF
V: TRBV5-1; D: TRBD2; size: .; J: TRBJ2-7; DNA: TGCGCCAGCAGCTTACGACTAGCGGGAGAAGTAAACTACGAGCAGTACTTC; CDR3: CASSLRLAGEVNYEQYF
V: TRBV14; D: TRBD1; size: once; J: TRBJ1-4; DNA: TGTGCCAGCAGCCGACAGGGGATAGGTGAAAAACTGTTTTTT; CDR3: CASSRQGIGEKLFF
V: TRBV7-9; D: TRBD1; size: .; J: TRBJ1-5; DNA: TGTGCCAGCAGTCCTACCCTTGGACAGGATCAGCCCCAGCATTTT; CDR3: CASSPTLGQDQPQHF
V: TRBV7-9; D: TRBD1; size: .; J: TRBJ2-7; DNA: TGTGCCAGCAGCTCTCCGGGACAGAGCCTTTCCTACGAGCAGTACTTC; CDR3: CASSSPGQSLSYEQYF
V: TRBV7-6; D: TRBD2; size: .; J: TRBJ2-7; DNA: TGTGCCAGCAGCTTAAGACTAGCGGGAGAGGGGGGCGAGCAGTACTTC; CDR3: CASSLRLAGEGGEQYF
V: TRBV5-5; D: TRBD1; size: .; J: TRBJ2-7; DNA: TGTGCCAGCAGCTTGGGACAGGGAGCCTACGAGCAGTACTTC; CDR3: CASSLGQGAYEQYF